This T cell receptor beta chain was documented in a study of siplizumab effects on memory and regulatory T cells. Findings and caveats of the study: Phenotypic classification as naive or memory proved unattainable for roughly 75-97% of proliferating CD4+ or CD8+ clones. The drug siplizumab significantly decreased the alloreactive sequences that could be traced to unstimulated CD4+ memory cells. Relative to controls at less than 35%, mappable alloreactive CD4+ clones exhibited a mean Treg-derived proportion of under 75% with siplizumab.

As to this clone: What it recognizes is unknown.

TCRdb keeps only in-frame clones here, not all; method: immunoSEQ multiplex PCR. Of under 140,000 clones listed, just under 95% are singletons. V gave up 6 bases and J gave up 1 base, with 12 bases separating them. The germline V gene has CDR1 SNHLY and CDR2 FYNNEI. This CDR3 is built from 14 residues. The material sequenced was CD4+ T cells sorted from blood. The clonotype was recovered from a human donor in good health. The chain has TRBV2 and TRBJ2-5; the D gene is possibly TRBD1 (6 bases). The CDR3 DNA follows: TGTGCCAGCAGCCCGAGGACAGTCCAAGAGACCCAGTACTTC. Protein product: CASSPRTVQETQYF. Supplemented by reference TRBV2 and TRBJ2-5, the full variable domain reads EPEVTQTPSHQVTQMGQEVILRCVPISNHLYFYWYRQILGQKVEFLVSFYNNEISEKSEIFDDQFSVERPDGSNFTLKIRSTKLEDSAMYFCASSPRTVQETQYFGPGTRLLVL.